These 22 T cell receptor beta chains were all obtained from the same sample, sequenced in a study of blood T cell repertoires in COVID-19. Produced via immunoSEQ multiplex PCR; TCRdb's table is partial and in-frame only. The profile shows some 400,000 clones, 80% to 90% of them singletons. The sequencing sample was made of peripheral blood. Every receptor here comes from a woman aged 55-70 years with COVID-19, enrolled during active disease.

The chain employs TRBV28 and TRBJ2-1; D unclear. CDR3 size: 15 residues. Germline loops: CDR1 MDHEN, CDR2 SYDVKM. V was cut by 5 bases and J by 4 bases, with 15 bases left in between. The CDR3 DNA sequence: TGTGCCAGCAGTCCCAGCCGACTCGTGTACAATGAGCAGTTCTTC. Its protein product is CASSPSRLVYNEQFF.

This chain uses TRBV4-1 with TRBJ2-7; weak D call: TRBD1 (6 bases). CDR1 MGHRA and CDR2 YSYEKL come from the germline V gene. V dropped 1 base and J dropped 2 bases, with 15 bases sitting between them. The CDR3 sequence is 16 residues long. This CDR3 reads CASSQAAYREPYEQYF. DNA of the CDR3: TGCGCCAGCAGCCAAGCCGCTTACAGGGAACCCTACGAGCAGTACTTC.

Only one count was recorded for this clone. The chain carries TRBV7-6 and TRBJ2-2; 12 positions match TRBD2. Germline V CDR1 and CDR2: SGHVS, FNYEAQ. This CDR3 region has 15 residues. V dropped 4 bases and J dropped 7; count of bases not matched to a gene: 4. CDR3 protein: CASSSSGGAIGELFF. DNA of the CDR3: TGTGCCAGCAGCTCTAGCGGGGGGGCAATCGGGGAGCTGTTTTTT.

The rearrangement uses TRBV7-6 and TRBJ2-5; D is perhaps TRBD2 (7 bases). This CDR3 contains 16 residues. CDR1 and CDR2 (germline): SGHVS, FNYEAQ. Trimming left V 7 bases short and J 1 base short, with 19 bases between. The CDR3 here is CASTKGGGRSQETQYF. The CDR3 DNA is TGTGCCAGCACCAAGGGGGGGGGCCGGAGCCAAGAGACCCAGTACTTC. Full variable domain (missing parts from reference TRBV7-6 and TRBJ2-5): GAGVSQSPRYKVTKRGQDVALRCDPISGHVSLYWYRQALGQGPEFLTYFNYEAQQDKSGLPNDRFSAERPEGSISTLTIQRTEQRDSAMYRCASTKGGGRSQETQYFGPGTRLLVL.

The chain employs TRBV30 and TRBJ2-3; 8 nucleotides match TRBD2. This CDR3 is 15 amino acids long. In germline, CDR1 is GTSNPN, CDR2 SVGIG (reference sequence). Germline trimming cut 2 bases from V and 0 bases from J; bases unmatched to any gene: 4. The CDR3 reads CAWSRERGSTDTQYF. The CDR3 DNA sequence: TGTGCCTGGAGTAGGGAGCGGGGGAGCACAGATACGCAGTATTTT.

The chain has TRBV11-2 and TRBJ2-5; TRBD1 might be the D (6 bases). This CDR3 is built from 13 residues. Trimming left V 7 bases short and J 2 bases short, with 11 bases between. Germline V lookup: CDR1 SGHAT, CDR2 FQNNGV. The CDR3 nucleotides are TGTGCCAGCACACGGACAGCTCAAGAGACCCAGTACTTC. This translates into CASTRTAQETQYF.

This rearrangement joins TRBV11-1 to TRBJ2-7; perhaps TRBD2 as D (6 bases). CDR3 length: 16 residues. V lost 5 bases to trimming and J lost 3 bases, with 20 bases between them. Germline loops: CDR1 SGHAT, CDR2 FQDESV (reference sequence). DNA of the CDR3: TGTGCCAGCAGCCCCGGCCCGCGATACGGGAGCTACGAGCAGTACTTC. Translation: CASSPGPRYGSYEQYF.

This clone came up once. This chain connects TRBV5-1 to TRBJ2-7; 7 bases map to TRBD2. The V and J ends lost 7 bases and 2 bases, in that order; junction bases with no gene match: 6. There are 13 residues in the CDR3. Germline V lookup: CDR1 SGHRS, CDR2 YFSETQ. The CDR3 nucleotides read TGCGCCAGCGGGCCTAGCGGCACCTACGAGCAGTACTTC. It translates to CASGPSGTYEQYF.

The J gene is TRBJ2-5, the V gene TRBV11-2; 11 positions agree with TRBD2. Germline V gives CDR1 SGHAT, CDR2 FQNNGV. The CDR3 covers 16 residues. J was trimmed by 5 bases and V by 4 bases; bases with no gene match: 9. CDR3 bases: TGTGCCAGCAGCTCGCTGGCGACTAGCGGGGATGAGACCCAGTACTTC. Translated, it gives CASSSLATSGDETQYF.

The chain links TRBV5-1 to TRBJ2-7; 9 nucleotides agree with TRBD1. The J segment lost 5 bases and the V segment lost 4 bases, leaving 10 bases of the junction unmatched. CDR1 is SGHRS and CDR2 is YFSETQ in the germline V gene. The CDR3 loop spans 15 amino acids. The CDR3 sequence is CASSTLTGGRDEQYF. The CDR3 DNA sequence: TGCGCCAGCAGCACCCTAACAGGGGGCCGGGACGAGCAGTACTTC.

The gene calls are TRBV6-5 and TRBJ1-2; weak D call: TRBD1 (6 bases). The CDR3 sequence is 15 residues long. Trimming removed 4 bases at V and 2 bases at J, with 14 bases between. Per germline, CDR1 MNHEY and CDR2 SVGAGI. CDR3 in DNA: TGTGCCAGCAGTTTGGGGGCCGGGGAGAACTATGGCTACACCTTC. Translated, it gives CASSLGAGENYGYTF.

V usage is TRBV7-9 and J usage is TRBJ1-1; D is ambiguous. This CDR3 is built from 14 residues. Looked up from germline, CDR1 is SEHNR and CDR2 is FQNEAQ (reference sequence). Trimming shortened V by 2 bases and J by 1 base, and 8 bases separated the two germline ends. In DNA form, the CDR3 reads TGTGCCAGCAGCTTAATAGCGGCGAACACTGAAGCTTTCTTT. It translates to CASSLIAANTEAFF.

The CDR3 DNA is TGTGCCAGCAGCTCACAGGGGGCCCTTTTCGGCACTGAAGCTTTCTTT. This encodes CASSSQGALFGTEAFF. The chain recombines TRBV11-2 with TRBJ1-1; 9 nucleotides line up with TRBD1. Unmatched junction bases numbered 10, after V lost 4 bases and J lost 4 bases. Germline-derived CDR1 and CDR2 are SGHAT and FQNNGV. The CDR3 has 16 residues.

This sequence joins TRBV29-1 and TRBJ2-5; 7 bases align to TRBD1. The germline V gene has CDR1 SQVTM and CDR2 ANQGSEA. V shed 7 bases, J shed 0 bases, and the junction held 2 bases outside the gene matches. The length of the CDR3 is 12 residues. CDR3 DNA: TGCAGCGCGGGACAGAACCAAGAGACCCAGTACTTC. Protein product: CSAGQNQETQYF.

The chain recombines TRBV3-1 (or the pseudogene TRBV3-2) with TRBJ2-2, with TRBD1 matching over 8 bases. CDR3 length equals 17 residues. Trimming took 0 bases from V and 1 from J; bases not matched to a gene: 4. From germline, CDR1 is LGHDT and CDR2 YNNKEL (reference sequence). The CDR3 is CASSQDYGTGNTGELFF. The CDR3 DNA reads as TGTGCCAGCAGCCAAGATTATGGGACAGGGAACACCGGGGAGCTGTTTTTT.

This sequence joins TRBV7-9 and TRBJ2-7; D not resolved. Trimming left V 4 bases short and J 2 bases short, with 15 bases between. The germline CDR1 and CDR2 sequences are SEHNR and FQNEAQ (reference sequence). This CDR3 has 15 residues. CDR3 in amino acids: CASSSSVGVTYEQYF. The CDR3 DNA follows: TGTGCCAGCAGCTCATCCGTAGGAGTGACCTACGAGCAGTACTTC.

The chain has TRBV5-1 and TRBJ1-1, with 7 bases matching TRBD1. Looked up from germline, CDR1 is SGHRS and CDR2 is YFSETQ. The CDR3 is made up of 14 amino acids. V trimming: 0 bases; J trimming: 10 bases; junction bases outside the gene matches: 9. CDR3 nucleotide sequence: TGCGCCAGCAGCTTGGATGAGACAGGGCTGGGAGCTTTCTTT. Protein product: CASSLDETGLGAFF.

This chain connects TRBV7-2 to TRBJ2-7; tentatively, D is TRBD2 (7 bases). Deletions cut 5 bases from V and 3 bases from J, with 17 bases between. Germline values: CDR1 SGHTA, CDR2 FQGNSA. The CDR3 extends over 15 amino acids. CDR3 in amino acids: CASSPRGGNFYEQYF. The CDR3 DNA reads TGTGCCAGCAGCCCGAGGGGGGGGAACTTCTACGAGCAGTACTTC.

A single count supports this clone. The chain is built from TRBV6-5 and TRBJ1-1, with TRBD1 matching over 7 bases. Germline CDR1 and CDR2: MNHEY and SVGAGI. This CDR3 has 15 residues. V dropped 0 bases and J dropped 1; count of bases not matched to a gene: 2. CDR3 DNA: TGTGCCAGCAGTTACTCACAGGGGACGAACACTGAAGCTTTCTTT. Amino acids: CASSYSQGTNTEAFF.

The rearrangement joins TRBV4-2 to TRBJ1-1, with 7 bases lining up with TRBD1. The V and J ends lost 1 base and 5 bases, in that order; junction bases with no gene match: 10. The CDR3 extends over 16 amino acids. Germline V gives CDR1 LGHNA, CDR2 YNFKEQ. CDR3 nucleotide sequence: TGTGCCAGCAGCCAAGGGGGAGACAGGGTGGGTACTGAAGCTTTCTTT. It is translated as CASSQGGDRVGTEAFF.

The chain carries TRBV15 and TRBJ2-1; D uncertain. The CDR3 consists of 15 residues. CDR1 LNHNV and CDR2 YYDKDF come from the germline V gene (reference sequence). V lost 0 bases to trimming and J lost 2 bases, with 8 bases between them. The DNA for the CDR3 is TGTGCCACCAGCAGAGATCGCGACACCTACAATGAGCAGTTCTTC. Translating it yields CATSRDRDTYNEQFF.

The V call is TRBV2, the J call TRBJ1-2, with 9 bases matching TRBD1. The V gene's germline CDR1 is SNHLY and CDR2 FYNNEI. The J segment lost 4 bases and the V segment lost 11 bases, leaving 11 bases of the junction unmatched. The CDR3 extends over 14 amino acids. CDR3 sequence: CAGEPGTGIYGYTF. In DNA, the CDR3 is TGTGCCGGAGAGCCCGGGACAGGGATCTATGGCTACACCTTC.